These T cell receptor beta chains were read from a single sample in a study of molecular identifiers for immune sequencing clone quantification. A single record per CDR3 protein comes from TCRdb applying MiXCR to the PCR reads. The repertoire holds about 640,000 distinct CDR3 sequences, with just under 20% as singletons. The sample was naive CD8+ T cells from blood, with Jurkat cell RNA spiked in. The receptors here all came from a human donor in good health. Some libraries in this study had Jurkat cell RNA spiked in. The CDR3 runs from the conserved cysteine through the conserved F or W. The D gene is left open where the match is weak. Size values are once, few and many counts, or a class for expanded clones, and some rows have none.

size | D | J | V | DNA | CDR3
. | . | TRBJ2-1 | TRBV9 | TGTGCCAGCAGCCCACCCCGGGGCACCTACAATGAGCAGTTCTTC | CASSPPRGTYNEQFF
many | TRBD2 | TRBJ2-2 | TRBV29-1 | TGCAGCGTTGAAGGTCCCCCGGGCGGGAGAGGCGGGGAGCTGTTTTTT | CSVEGPPGGRGGELFF
few | . | TRBJ2-7 | TRBV27 | TGTGCCAGCAGCCCTCAGGTGGACTACGAGCAGTACTTC | CASSPQVDYEQYF
many | . | TRBJ1-2 | TRBV7-2 | TGTGCCAGCAGCTGGATTGCAGCTAACTATGGCTACACCTTC | CASSWIAANYGYTF
many | TRBD2 | TRBJ2-3 | TRBV30 | TGTGCCTGCACAATAGCGGGGGGCCTAGATACGCAGTATTTT | CACTIAGGLDTQYF
many | TRBD2 | TRBJ2-3 | TRBV27 | TGTGCCAGCAGTTTATCCCCAGCGGGAGCTCCCACAGATACGCAGTATTTT | CASSLSPAGAPTDTQYF
many | TRBD2 | TRBJ2-1 | TRBV5-4 | TGTGCCAGCAGCTCGCCGGGAGGTTGGAATGAGCAGTTCTTC | CASSSPGGWNEQFF
. | . | TRBJ1-1 | TRBV6-5 | TGTGCCAGCAGTCCCCCCGGGGGCCCCGACGGGAACACTGAAGCTTTCTTT | CASSPPGGPDGNTEAFF
. | . | TRBJ1-4 | TRBV6-2/TRBV6-3 | TGTGCCAGCAGTTACGTTGGGGATGAAAAACTGTTTTTT | CASSYVGDEKLFF
many | . | TRBJ2-3 | TRBV12-5 | TGTGCTAGTGCGGAGGCTGCTGCTTCCACAGATACGCAGTATTTT | CASAEAAASTDTQYF
. | . | TRBJ2-7 | TRBV6-6 | TGTGCCAGCAGTGGCGGGGTCACATCCTACGAGCAGTACTTC | CASSGGVTSYEQYF
many | . | TRBJ2-2 | TRBV7-9 | TGTGCCAGCAGCTTCTGGCAGTCCGGGCAGAGGGAGCTGTTTTTT | CASSFWQSGQRELFF
many | TRBD2 | TRBJ2-1 | TRBV11-2 | TGTGCCAGCAGCTCAACCAGCGGGGGAGAATTTTACAATGAGCAGTTCTTC | CASSSTSGGEFYNEQFF
many | . | TRBJ2-3 | TRBV5-1 | TGCGCCAGCAGCTTGGCCATGAGGGGGGAAGGCTCAGATACGCAGTATTTT | CASSLAMRGEGSDTQYF
. | TRBD1 | TRBJ2-2 | TRBV19 | TGTGCCAGTACCAGGGGGACACGGTCGATCGGGGAGCTGTTTTTT | CASTRGTRSIGELFF
many | TRBD1 | TRBJ2-3 | TRBV7-6 | TGTGCCAGCAGCCCCCGGGACAGATCATACACAGATACGCAGTATTTT | CASSPRDRSYTDTQYF
few | TRBD1 | TRBJ2-7 | TRBV5-4 | TGTGCCAGCAGCGAGGGACAGGCCCCAACCTACGAGCAGTACTTC | CASSEGQAPTYEQYF
many | . | TRBJ1-6 | TRBV12-3/TRBV12-4 | TGTGCCTCCAGGCAGGGTTCTTCACCCCTCCACTTT | CASRQGSSPLHF
. | . | TRBJ1-2 | TRBV20-1 | TGCAGTGCTAGAGATAGGGAAAACTATGGCTACACCTTC | CSARDRENYGYTF
many | . | TRBJ2-1 | TRBV30 | TGTGCCTGGAGTGCCTATCATGAGCAGTTCTTC | CAWSAYHEQFF
few | . | TRBJ2-4 | TRBV19 | TGTGCCAGTAGTATAGGAGTCGGGACACTAAACATTCAGTACTTC | CASSIGVGTLNIQYF
many | . | TRBJ2-7 | TRBV7-2 | TGTGCCAGCAGCTCCACCGGGGGAGGCGAGCAGTACTTC | CASSSTGGGEQYF
many | TRBD1 | TRBJ2-7 | TRBV4-3 | TGCGCCAGCAGCCAAGCCCGGGACAGTTACTACGAGCAGTACTTC | CASSQARDSYYEQYF
few | . | TRBJ1-6 | TRBV4-3 | TGCGCCAGCAGCCAAGGACTGGATTCACCCCTCCACTTT | CASSQGLDSPLHF
many | TRBD1 | TRBJ2-1 | TRBV4-1 | TGCGCCAGCAGCCCGGGACAGGGTTTCGATGAGCAGTTCTTC | CASSPGQGFDEQFF
. | TRBD2 | TRBJ2-5 | TRBV25-1 | TGTGCCAGCAGGGAAGGGCTAGCGGGAGGTCTCCAAGAGACCCAGTACTTC | CASREGLAGGLQETQYF
many | . | TRBJ2-7 | TRBV6-2/TRBV6-3 | TGTGCCAGCAAAGTCGGACTGTCCGTAGAGCAGTACTTC | CASKVGLSVEQYF
many | . | TRBJ1-1 | TRBV24-1 | TGTGCCACCAGTGATTTCGGCAGGGCCGGCACTGAAGCTTTCTTT | CATSDFGRAGTEAFF
few | . | TRBJ1-2 | TRBV6-2/TRBV6-3 | TGTGCCAGCAGTGAATTCCAAGGGGCCCTGGACTATGGCTACACCTTC | CASSEFQGALDYGYTF
few | . | TRBJ2-7 | TRBV10-2 | TGCGCCAGCATATATCTAGTCCCGTGTTCCTACGAGCAGTACTTC | CASIYLVPCSYEQYF
. | . | TRBJ1-2 | TRBV7-9 | TGTGCCAGCAGCTTAGTGGGGACGGATCACTATGGCTACACCTTC | CASSLVGTDHYGYTF
. | TRBD2 | TRBJ2-5 | TRBV10-3 | TGTGCCACCGGGACTAGCGGGGGGGCCGAGGAGACCCAGTACTTC | CATGTSGGAEETQYF
. | . | TRBJ1-1 | TRBV6-6 | TGTGCCAGCAACGGGGACCCGTGGGTGAACACTGAAGCTTTCTTT | CASNGDPWVNTEAFF
many | . | TRBJ1-5 | TRBV11-2 | TGTGCCAGCAGCTTAGGTCCGGGTACAAATCAGCCCCAGCATTTT | CASSLGPGTNQPQHF
. | . | TRBJ1-5 | TRBV28 | TGTGCCAGCAGTGACCGGGACATCAATCAGCCCCAGCATTTT | CASSDRDINQPQHF
many | . | TRBJ1-3 | TRBV20-1 | TGCAGTGCTAGAGGATGGACGGGCGCATCTTCTGGAAACACCATATATTTT | CSARGWTGASSGNTIYF
many | . | TRBJ2-3 | TRBV5-1 | TGCGCCAGCAGCTTGGCCGGCAGGGGGGTTTTAGATACGCAGTATTTT | CASSLAGRGVLDTQYF
. | TRBD2 | TRBJ2-5 | TRBV27 | TGTGCCAGCAGCCCCGTTGGGCGGGAGACCTCGTACCAAGAGACCCAGTACTTC | CASSPVGRETSYQETQYF
many | . | TRBJ1-2 | TRBV7-8 | TGTGCCAGCAGCCAGACCAGGTCCTATGGCTACACCTTC | CASSQTRSYGYTF
many | . | TRBJ1-5 | TRBV28 | TGTGCCAGCAGTCCCAGCCGTGTCCCCCAGCATTTT | CASSPSRVPQHF
many | TRBD2 | TRBJ2-2 | TRBV4-3 | TGCGCCAGCAGCCAAGCGAGACTAGCGGCCCTAACAAGACCCGGGGAGCTGTTTTTT | CASSQARLAALTRPGELFF
. | . | TRBJ2-7 | TRBV5-5 | TGTGCCAGCAGGGACGGTTCGGGGACGGACCCCTACGAGCAGTACTTC | CASRDGSGTDPYEQYF
many | . | TRBJ2-1 | TRBV7-9 | TGTGCCAGCACCCAAGACGGGGTCAATGAGCAGTTCTTC | CASTQDGVNEQFF
many | . | TRBJ2-2 | TRBV2 | TGTGCCAGCAGGTACAGAGGCTCTTTCACCGGGGAGCTGTTTTTT | CASRYRGSFTGELFF
many | TRBD1 | TRBJ2-1 | TRBV7-2 | TGTGCCAGCAGCTTAGATGGGACAGAGACGTTCCATGAGCAGTTCTTC | CASSLDGTETFHEQFF
many | . | TRBJ1-5 | TRBV10-3 | TGTGCCATCAGCGACACAGAGTATCAGCCCCAGCATTTT | CAISDTEYQPQHF
many | . | TRBJ2-1 | TRBV5-5 | TGTGCCAGCAGCGCATACAGGGCCTACAATGAGCAGTTCTTC | CASSAYRAYNEQFF
. | . | TRBJ2-1 | TRBV24-1 | TGTGCCACCAGCGCAGGCGAAAGCACCGAGCAGTTCTTC | CATSAGESTEQFF
. | . | TRBJ1-4 | TRBV20-1 | TGCAGTGCTAGAGATTTCCAGGGGAGGGAAAAACTGTTTTTT | CSARDFQGREKLFF
many | TRBD1 | TRBJ2-7 | TRBV29-1 | TGCAGCGTCTCGGACGGGACAGGGGGCGGTTACGAGCAGTACTTC | CSVSDGTGGGYEQYF
few | TRBD1 | TRBJ1-5 | TRBV6-5 | TGTGCCAGCAGCTCACAGGGGGGGATCTCCGATCAGCCCCAGCATTTT | CASSSQGGISDQPQHF
many | TRBD2 | TRBJ2-7 | TRBV6-6 | TGTGCCACCTTAGCGGGGGAGTTTCACGAGCAGTACTTC | CATLAGEFHEQYF